This T cell receptor (beta chain) was retrieved from a study of vaccination effects on CD4 cells after COVID-19. The CDR3 runs 20 residues. Clones were read by immunoSEQ multiplex PCR, and TCRdb kept only the in-frame ones, dropping some. The sample lists 30,000 to 40,000 clones, approximately 80% occurring once. Sequencing was preceded by expansion of antigen-specific CD4+ T cells with viral peptide pools in the ViraFEST assay. Isolating CD4+ T cells followed less than 12 days of culture. Each participant received a vaccine that was either BNT162b2 or mRNA-1273, given as two doses. In regard to this clone: What it binds is unknown.

This TCR came from a human donor who received a COVID-19 vaccine. Some clones in this sample may be carry-over from other donors' samples. Sequencing was performed on CD4+ T cells from PBMCs cultured with HCoV-NL63 spike peptides, taken after COVID-19 vaccination. V and J are TRBV1 and TRBJ1-2. TRBV1 is designated a pseudogene. CDR3 sequence (DNA): TGCACCAGCAGCCCCGAGGAAAGGGCTAAGGACCGAAGCCGGGCCTATGGCTACACCTTC. It is translated as CTSSPEERAKDRSRAYGYTF.